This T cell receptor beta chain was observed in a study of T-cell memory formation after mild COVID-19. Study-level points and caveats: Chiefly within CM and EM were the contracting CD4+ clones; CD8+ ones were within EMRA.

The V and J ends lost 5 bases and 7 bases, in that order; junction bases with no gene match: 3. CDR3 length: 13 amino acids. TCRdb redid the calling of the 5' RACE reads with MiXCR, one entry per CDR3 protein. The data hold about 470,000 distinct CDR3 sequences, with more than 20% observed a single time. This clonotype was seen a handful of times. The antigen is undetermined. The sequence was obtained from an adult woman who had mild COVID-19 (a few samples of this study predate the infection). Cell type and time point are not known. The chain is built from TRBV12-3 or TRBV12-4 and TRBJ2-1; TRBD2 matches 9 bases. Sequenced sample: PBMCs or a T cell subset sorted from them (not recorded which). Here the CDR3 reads CASSASGTNEQFF. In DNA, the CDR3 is TGTGCCAGCAGTGCTAGCGGGACGAATGAGCAGTTCTTC.